This T cell receptor (beta chain) was recovered during a study of T cell responses to AZD1222 COVID-19 vaccine. This clone was counted once. Profiled with immunoSEQ multiplex PCR; TCRdb holds only in-frame clones, not every one. This table has some 150,000 clones, around 89% appearing once. The junction had 2 bases not matched to a gene; V was cut back by 0 bases and J by 2 bases. This CDR3 has 15 amino acids. Looked up from germline, CDR1 is SGDLS and CDR2 is YYNGEE. This TCR came from an adult in good health. The input for sequencing was peripheral blood, taken on day 0 of AZD1222 vaccination. V and J are TRBV9 and TRBJ1-3, with 7 positions matching TRBD1. As DNA, the CDR3 is TGTGCCAGCAGCGTAGCGGGACAGACTGGAAACACCATATATTTT. Its protein product is CASSVAGQTGNTIYF.